The clone carrying this T cell receptor (beta chain) was observed a single time. This sample is drawn from a study of blood T cell repertoires in COVID-19. Study overall: Samples came from the United States, Italy and Spain, spanning acute and convalescent COVID-19. T cells, B-cell-depleted T cells, or PBMCs provided the cDNA or gDNA that served as material.

Libraries were prepared by immunoSEQ multiplex PCR; TCRdb keeps only in-frame clonotypes and omits some of them. Of some 220,000 clones in the sample, approximately 84% were seen once. V was pared by 2 bases and J by 8 bases, with 4 bases of the junction left unmatched. CDR1 and CDR2 (germline): MNHNY, SVGAGI (reference sequence). The CDR3 runs to 14 residues. The receptor comes from a man aged 50-59 years who had recovered from COVID-19. The source material was peripheral blood. The V call is TRBV6-6, the J call TRBJ2-2; 8 bases are shared with TRBD2. The CDR3 here is CASSYRVAGGELFF. CDR3 bases: TGTGCCAGCAGTTACAGGGTAGCGGGGGGGGAGCTGTTTTTT.